The sequence of this T cell receptor beta chain was determined in a study of CD8 T cells in Susac syndrome. Random hexamers primed reverse transcription of about 0.45 to 1 ug RNA. Amplification of TCR beta CDR3 used immunoSEQ multiplex PCR across 54 Vbeta and 13 Jbeta. TCRdb independently ran MiXCR on the immunoSEQ multiplex PCR reads; one entry per CDR3 protein. This table holds fewer than 100,000 distinct CDR3 sequences, roughly nine tenths found once. The CDR3 extends over 15 amino acids. Losses at the gene ends were 7 bases for V and 2 bases for J; bases not matched to a gene: 7. In germline, CDR1 is LNHDA, CDR2 SQIVND (reference sequence).

The J gene is TRBJ1-5, the V gene TRBV19, with 8 bases aligning to TRBD1. This TCR was sampled from a human donor with multiple sclerosis. The sample consisted of CD8+ T cells from PBMCs. The CDR3 region has the DNA TGTGCCAGTACCCATAGGGGACAGGGCAATCAGCCCCAGCATTTT. Translation gives CASTHRGQGNQPQHF. The whole variable domain, remainder taken from reference TRBV19 and TRBJ1-5, is DGGITQSPKYLFRKEGQNVTLSCEQNLNHDAMYWYRQDPGQGLRLIYYSQIVNDFQKGDIAEGYSVSREKKESFPLTVTSAQKNPTAFYLCASTHRGQGNQPQHFGDGTRLSIL.